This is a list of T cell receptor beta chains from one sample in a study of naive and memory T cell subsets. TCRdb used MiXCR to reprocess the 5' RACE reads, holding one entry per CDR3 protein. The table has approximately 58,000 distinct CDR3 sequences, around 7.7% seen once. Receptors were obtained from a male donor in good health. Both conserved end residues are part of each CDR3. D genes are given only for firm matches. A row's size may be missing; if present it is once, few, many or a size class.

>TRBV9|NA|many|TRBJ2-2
CASSLGRENTGELFF
TGTGCCAGCAGCCTCGGGCGGGAGAACACCGGGGAGCTGTTTTTT
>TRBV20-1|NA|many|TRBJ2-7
CSARGARDYEQYF
TGCAGTGCTAGAGGGGCCAGGGATTACGAGCAGTACTTC
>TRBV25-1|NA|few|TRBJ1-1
CASSALTEAFF
TGTGCCAGCAGTGCTTTAACTGAAGCTTTCTTT
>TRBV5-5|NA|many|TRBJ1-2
CASSPDRFYGYTF
TGTGCCAGCAGTCCTGACAGATTCTATGGCTACACCTTC
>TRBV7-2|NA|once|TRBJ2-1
CASSSQRNEQFF
TGTGCCAGCAGCTCTCAAAGAAATGAGCAGTTCTTC
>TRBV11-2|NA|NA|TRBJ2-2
CASSLVGRRTPVGELFF
TGTGCCAGCAGCTTAGTCGGCAGGCGGACTCCCGTCGGGGAGCTGTTTTTT
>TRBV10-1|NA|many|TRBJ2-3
CASSESIGRSRTDTQYF
TGCGCCAGCAGTGAGTCGATTGGGCGGTCTCGCACAGATACGCAGTATTTT
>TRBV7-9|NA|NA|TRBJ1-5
CASSLGGMGGQPQHF
TGTGCCAGCAGCTTAGGGGGTATGGGTGGCCAGCCCCAGCATTTT
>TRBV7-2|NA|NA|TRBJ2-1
CASSLAEWTPYEQFF
TGTGCCAGCAGCTTAGCGGAATGGACACCTTATGAGCAGTTCTTC
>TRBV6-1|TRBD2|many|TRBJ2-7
CASSETSGDPYEQYF
TGTGCCAGCAGTGAAACGAGCGGGGACCCCTACGAGCAGTACTTC
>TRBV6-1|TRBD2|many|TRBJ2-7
CASSEAGTSAEQYF
TGTGCCAGCAGTGAAGCCGGGACTAGTGCTGAGCAGTACTTC
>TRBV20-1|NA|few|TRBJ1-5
CSASTQGDQPQHF
TGCAGTGCTTCGACCCAGGGAGATCAGCCCCAGCATTTT
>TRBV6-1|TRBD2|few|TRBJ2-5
CASSGLAGETQYF
TGTGCCAGCAGCGGACTAGCCGGGGAGACCCAGTACTTC
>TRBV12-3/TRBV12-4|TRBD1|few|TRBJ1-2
CASRLPGQCNYGYTF
TGTGCCAGCAGATTACCGGGACAGTGTAACTATGGCTACACCTTC
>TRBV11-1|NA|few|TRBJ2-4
CASRTGENIQYF
TGTGCCAGCAGAACGGGCGAGAACATTCAGTACTTC